This paragraph reports one T cell receptor (beta chain). Its specificity is not known. This sample stems from a study of Tregs in tolerant kidney transplant recipients. On the study more broadly: A roughly three-day belatacept mixed lymphocyte reaction, sometimes plus 5-day graft donor restimulation, preceded CD4+CD25+CD127- sorting.

Data came from immunoSEQ multiplex PCR; TCRdb stores just in-frame clones and leaves some out. The repertoire includes about 44,000 clones, roughly 95% of them detected once, and roughly 0.34% sits in the top ten. This TCR was sampled from a human donor in good health. Sequencing input: Tregs from blood cultured with allogeneic cells.

In DNA form, the CDR3 reads TGTGCCAGTGGTGCTAGGGGCTATGGCTACACCTTC. Translating it yields CASGARGYGYTF. This chain links TRBV5-6 with TRBJ1-2; D may be TRBD1 (5 bases). The CDR3 runs to 12 residues. V lost 8 bases to trimming and J lost 4 bases, with 12 bases between them. Germline lookup yields CDR1 SGHDT and CDR2 YYEEEE.